Below, 8 T cell receptor beta chains from the same sample are listed, as sequenced in a study of circulating and synovial CD4+ cells in juvenile arthritis. Some clones are missing from TCRdb's copy, which holds only in-frame ones; the method was immunoSEQ multiplex PCR. This sample has about 35,000 clones, with about 95% found just once. The sample was CD4+ T cells from blood. Source of these receptors: a human donor with juvenile idiopathic arthritis.

The chain's CDR3 is CASSEGGTNIAETQYF. The CDR3 DNA is TGTGCCAGCAGTGAAGGGGGGACCAACATCGCGGAGACCCAGTACTTC. The chain recombines TRBV25-1 with TRBJ2-5, with D tentatively TRBD2 (6 bases). V dropped 2 bases and J dropped 5 bases, with 18 bases sitting between them. In germline, CDR1 is MGHDK, CDR2 SYGVNS. This CDR3 is built from 16 residues.

This rearrangement joins TRBV6-5 to TRBJ2-5, with a weak D call TRBD1 (6 bases). The CDR3 consists of 15 residues. Trimming took 2 bases from V and 1 from J, leaving 11 bases between them. The germline gives CDR1 MNHEY, CDR2 SVGAGI. The CDR3: CASSYGGKGQETQYF. As DNA, the CDR3 is TGTGCCAGCAGTTACGGGGGCAAGGGCCAAGAGACCCAGTACTTC.

As to this clone: An end of the junction differs from the germline gene, which may be a read error. The chain combines TRBV7-2 with TRBJ2-2, with 7 bases lining up with TRBD2. The CDR3 is made up of 14 amino acids. CDR1 and CDR2 from the germline V gene are SGHTA and FQGNSA. CDR3 protein: CASSVSGNSGELFF. The CDR3 DNA sequence: TGTGCCAGCAGCGTCAGCGGGAACTCCGGGGAGCTGTTTTTT.

This chain connects TRBV14 to TRBJ2-3, with D possibly TRBD2 on 6 matching bases. V was clipped by 0 bases and J by 9 bases, with 13 bases between them. This CDR3 is 14 amino acids long. Germline V lookup: CDR1 SGHDN, CDR2 FVKESK. The CDR3 protein is CASSQEERGITQYF. The CDR3 region has the DNA TGTGCCAGCAGCCAAGAGGAACGGGGGATCACGCAGTATTTT.

The rearrangement links TRBV10-3 to TRBJ2-1, with TRBD1 as a possible D gene (6 bases). The V gene's germline CDR1 is ENHRY and CDR2 SYGVKD. The V end was cut by 7 bases, the J end by 4 bases, with 14 bases between. This CDR3 comprises 14 residues. This chain's CDR3 is CAIKLGQLYNEQFF. The CDR3 DNA follows: TGTGCCATCAAATTGGGACAACTATACAATGAGCAGTTCTTC.

The V call is TRBV5-4, the J call TRBJ2-1; a possible D gene is TRBD2 (5 bases). The CDR3 consists of 13 residues. V lost 4 bases and J lost 4, with 9 bases in between. Germline loops: CDR1 SGHNT, CDR2 YYREEE (reference sequence). The CDR3 nucleotides are TGTGCCAGCAGCGCAAGCGGATACAATGAGCAGTTCTTC. This sequence encodes CASSASGYNEQFF.

The V gene is TRBV4-1, the J gene TRBJ2-5, with 8 bases lining up with TRBD2. Germline V gene sequence: CDR1 MGHRA, CDR2 YSYEKL. The CDR3 length is 16 residues. V trimming: 1 base; J trimming: 5 bases; junction bases outside the gene matches: 9. The CDR3 DNA is TGCGCCAGCAGCCAAGGAGTCGGGGGGGTTAGGGAGACCCAGTACTTC. It translates to CASSQGVGGVRETQYF.

The count of this clone is one. The rearrangement links TRBV7-2 to TRBJ2-3; the D gene is possibly TRBD2 (5 bases). The CDR3 consists of 15 residues. Trimming removed 2 bases from V and 0 bases from J, with 9 bases in between. Germline V CDR1 and CDR2: SGHTA, FQGNSA. CDR3 protein: CASSLWGASTDTQYF. CDR3 nucleotide sequence: TGTGCCAGCAGCTTATGGGGAGCTAGCACAGATACGCAGTATTTT.